The 2 T cell receptor beta chains below were found in one sample sequenced in a study of control samples from healthy donors and cancer patients. Profiled with immunoSEQ multiplex PCR; TCRdb holds only in-frame clones, not every one. The sample lists roughly 200,000 clones; approximately 91% were seen once. Sequencing used blood. These receptors originate from a man under 40 in good health.

The chain carries TRBV21-1 and TRBJ1-1; the table's D call, TRBD1, has no DNA check behind it. TRBV21-1 is a listed pseudogene. The CDR3 covers 15 residues. CDR3 DNA sequence: TGTGCCAGCAGCGGTCTTCTGGGACAGTACACTGAAGCTTTCTTT. Its protein product is CASSGLLGQYTEAFF.

This rearrangement joins TRBV6-6 to TRBJ1-1, with D perhaps matching TRBD1 (6 bases). Germline loops: CDR1 MNHNY, CDR2 SVGAGI (reference sequence). The ends were cut back, 0 bases at V and 5 bases at J, with 10 bases in the middle. CDR3 length: 14 residues. The CDR3 region is CASSYSQGRTEAFF. DNA of the CDR3: TGTGCCAGCAGTTACTCCCAGGGGAGGACTGAAGCTTTCTTT.